This TCR beta chain originates from a study of brain metastases from non-small cell lung cancer (dated 2019 in TCRdb). About the full investigation: The immune microenvironment of paired resected primary tumors and brain metastases from non-small-cell lung cancer patients was profiled. Overall results and qualifications from the work: T-cell infiltration was lower in brain metastases than in primary tumors (P < 0.001). Compared with the matched primary tumors, 60% to 65% of brain metastases appeared to show expanded T-cell clones. TCR repertoires were found to be largely shared between paired brain metastases and primary tumors, although sparse T-cell densities were observed in the brain metastases.

Library generation was performed with the immunoSEQ multiplex PCR assay. T-cell receptor beta chain repertoire sequencing was performed alongside a 770-gene immune expression panel. This is the immuneACCESS table as TCRdb keeps it, with only in-frame sequences that have V and J called. A part of the clones is gone; compared with another copy, unresolved V genes explain less than half, and the rest is unexplained. The sample records about 8,000 clones, about 82% of which are singletons. The ten largest make up 3.5% to 5% of the sample. A cohort of approximately 39 patients with surgically resected non-small-cell lung cancer, for whom both primary tumor and brain metastasis specimens were available, was included. Archival formalin-fixed, paraffin-embedded tissues were used as the tumor specimens. V gives up 6 bases and J gives up 5 bases, and the segment between their germline ends measures 16 bases. Reading the germline V gene (reference sequence) gives CDR1 MNHEY and CDR2 SMNVEV. Reading from cysteine to phenylalanine, the CDR3 counts 15 amino acids. Only CDR3 DNA remains: 45 bases, in frame from the first base.

A word on this clone: The antigen it recognizes is unknown. No base quality values were provided; no much bigger clone lies one nucleotide off.

The chain is made from TRBV27 and TRBJ1-4, with the D gene too uncertain to name. Sequencing was done on a sample of primary lung tumor tissue. The cell subset or site tag for this specimen amounts to: primary lung tumor paired with brain metastasis. This clonotype was sampled from a donor at least 40 years old with non-small cell lung cancer. In nucleotide form, the sequence is TGTGCCAGCAGCTCTACCCGGAGAGGGAATGAAAAACTGTTTTTT. Translation gives CASSSTRRGNEKLFF.